The entry that follows covers one TCR beta chain sequence. What it binds is unknown. This sample stems from a study of cytomegalovirus exposure and HLA in healthy donors. On the study more broadly: The 120 or so validation repertoires were produced on the same platform as the 650 to 800 repertoires of the first cohort. This was reported in a later analysis.

Assay used: immunoSEQ multiplex PCR; TCRdb lists only in-frame clones, some missing. The data contain approximately 300,000 clones, about 90% of them singletons. Trimming shortened V by 5 bases and J by 2 bases, and 11 bases separated the two germline ends. CDR1 SNHLY and CDR2 FYNNEI come from the germline V gene. The CDR3 totals 14 residues. General study findings and limits: The tendency of first-cohort TCR clusters to co-occur in the roughly 130 validation repertoires emerged from a later analysis. Specific recognition of CMV antigens was confirmed in vitro for a few chains (all CMV-associated).

The specimen was PBMCs. The receptor was derived from a woman aged 30 to 39 in good health and CMV-seropositive. The rearrangement joins TRBV2 to TRBJ2-3, with D unresolved. The CDR3 nucleotides are TGTGCCAGCAGTAAGGAGACAATCACAGATACGCAGTATTTT. Protein: CASSKETITDTQYF. Full variable domain (remainder filled in from reference TRBV2 and TRBJ2-3): EPEVTQTPSHQVTQMGQEVILRCVPISNHLYFYWYRQILGQKVEFLVSFYNNEISEKSEIFDDQFSVERPDGSNFTLKIRSTKLEDSAMYFCASSKETITDTQYFGPGTRLTVL.